This TCR beta chain was obtained from a study of OX40 agonist ivuxolimab in advanced cancers. Study-wide background: Eligibility admitted prior anti-PD-1, anti-PD-L1 or anti-CTLA-4 therapy; approximately 40% had some. One hepatocellular carcinoma and a couple of cutaneous melanoma patients partially responded.

Data came from immunoSEQ multiplex PCR; TCRdb stores just in-frame clones and leaves some out. This table has tens of thousands of clones, about 88% appearing once. Deletions cut 6 bases from V and 7 bases from J, with 18 bases between. The CDR3 contains 14 residues. To note about this clone: The antigen is not known.

Study conclusions and caveats: Some nonresponders likewise displayed low normalized T-cell clonal expansion. CD4+ and CD8+ blood T cells expanded clonally by week 6 at 0.1 to 3.0 mg/kg.

This clonotype originated in an adult with an advanced solid tumor such as melanoma, head and neck, liver or kidney cancer. Specimen: CD4+ or CD8+ T cells sorted from blood, collected in a trial of the OX40 agonist ivuxolimab. The V gene is TRBV23-1, the J gene TRBJ2-5, with D perhaps matching TRBD1 (5 bases). TRBV23-1 is an ORF; its function is uncertain. The CDR3 region is CASRETPGSGTQYF. DNA of the CDR3: TGCGCCAGCAGGGAAACACCAGGGTCAGGGACCCAGTACTTC.